These T cell receptor beta chains were read from a single sample in a study of cytomegalovirus exposure and HLA in healthy donors. Data came from immunoSEQ multiplex PCR; TCRdb stores just in-frame clones and leaves some out. The data hold about 120,000 clones, with about 76% observed a single time. Sequenced sample: PBMCs. These receptors were collected from a middle-aged woman in good health and CMV-seronegative. Each CDR3 is given with its conserved first and last residue. The D gene is left open where the match is weak. For some rows the clone size is stated as once, few or many, or as a class when expanded; others skip it.

v_gene	j_gene	abundance	d_gene	CDR3nt	CDR3aa
TRBV19	TRBJ1-1	few	-	TGTGCCAGTAGTCCTTGGACAAGGGCCACTGAAGCTTTCTTT	CASSPWTRATEAFF
TRBV11-3	TRBJ1-5	-	-	TGTGCCAGCAGCCGGCGGTGGGTATCTCCGAGAAGCAATCAGCCCCAGCATTTT	CASSRRWVSPRSNQPQHF
TRBV18	TRBJ1-2	-	-	TGTGCCAGCTCACCGGCCGTAAGGGGTACGGTCGCGGGCTACACCTTC	CASSPAVRGTVAGYTF
TRBV15	TRBJ1-1	-	TRBD1	TGTGCCACCAGCAGACCTGGGACAGGCGATGAAGCTTTCTTT	CATSRPGTGDEAFF
TRBV19	TRBJ1-5	once	-	TGTGCCAGTACATCCGCAGGATCCCCCTATCAGCCCCAGCATTTT	CASTSAGSPYQPQHF
TRBV2	TRBJ2-1	-	-	TGTGCCAGCAGGGGCCGATCCTACAATGAGCAGTTCTTC	CASRGRSYNEQFF
TRBV18	TRBJ2-7	once	TRBD2	TGTGCCAGCTCACATCCTGGGACTAGCGGGACTTACGAGCAGTACTTC	CASSHPGTSGTYEQYF
TRBV7-9	TRBJ1-4	-	TRBD1	TGTGCCAGCAGCCGACCAATTATGGACAGGGAAGAAAAACTGTTTTTT	CASSRPIMDREEKLFF
TRBV19	TRBJ2-1	-	TRBD1	TGTGCCAGTAGTATTTCGGACAGGGACTACAATGAGCAGTTCTTC	CASSISDRDYNEQFF
TRBV7-9	TRBJ2-3	-	TRBD2	TGTGCCAGCACACAGAGAGCGGGAGCCACAGATACGCAGTATTTT	CASTQRAGATDTQYF
TRBV6-5	TRBJ2-7	-	TRBD2	TGTGCCAGCAGTTACTCGTTTAGCGGGAGTAGGGGGCAGTACTTC	CASSYSFSGSRGQYF
TRBV30	TRBJ2-4	few	TRBD2	TGTGCCTGGAGCAAGCGGGGGGGTGCCAAAAACATTCAGTACTTC	CAWSKRGGAKNIQYF
TRBV10-3	TRBJ1-4	few	TRBD1	TGTGCCATCAGCGGGACAGCTAATGAAAAACTGTTTTTT	CAISGTANEKLFF
TRBV7-9	TRBJ2-5	-	-	TGTGCCAGCAGCCCCAGAGGTGAGGGACTGGAGACCCAGTACTTC	CASSPRGEGLETQYF
TRBV4-1	TRBJ2-2	-	-	TGCGCCAGCAGCCAACCCGGCGGGGCGAACACCGGGGAGCTGTTTTTT	CASSQPGGANTGELFF
TRBV29-1	TRBJ2-7	-	TRBD1	TGCAGCGTAAAAGGACAGGGGAAAGTCTACGAGCAGTACTTC	CSVKGQGKVYEQYF
TRBV5-1	TRBJ1-2	-	TRBD1	TGCGCCAGCAGCTTGATAGGGACAGGTAAAGGCTACACCTTC	CASSLIGTGKGYTF
TRBV5-1	TRBJ2-7	-	TRBD1	TGCGCCAGCAGCTTGGGGGACAGGAATACAACTCCGTACTTC	CASSLGDRNTTPYF
TRBV7-3	TRBJ2-5	once	-	TGTGCCAGCAGCTTGGTTGGCGGGACGGTGGAGACCCAGTACTTC	CASSLVGGTVETQYF
TRBV9	TRBJ1-6	-	-	TGTGCCAGCGGTGGGGGGGGGTCCGGTTCACCCCTCCACTTT	CASGGGGSGSPLHF
TRBV10-3	TRBJ2-1	few	-	TGTGCCATCAGTAGAACTAGCTTTCCGGGCTCCTACAATGAGCAGTTCTTC	CAISRTSFPGSYNEQFF
TRBV30	TRBJ1-1	-	-	TGTGCCTGGAGTGCGGGGGATACTGAAGCTTTCTTT	CAWSAGDTEAFF
TRBV6-1	TRBJ1-1	-	TRBD1	TGTGCCAGCAGTGAGGGAAGGACAGGGCGCACTGAAGCTTTCTTT	CASSEGRTGRTEAFF
TRBV7-2	TRBJ2-1	once	TRBD2	TGTGCCAGCAGCTTCCTAGCGGGGGGCACCTACAATGAGCAGTTCTTC	CASSFLAGGTYNEQFF
TRBV19	TRBJ2-4	-	-	TGTGCCAGTAGCCCCGCTGGGGGAGGCTGGGACATTCAGTACTTC	CASSPAGGGWDIQYF
TRBV4-2	TRBJ2-2	-	-	TGTGCCAGCAGCCAAGTTTCACAGGGGAACACCGGGGAGCTGTTTTTT	CASSQVSQGNTGELFF
TRBV6-5	TRBJ2-7	-	TRBD1	TGTGCCAACAGTTACCGCGACGACAGGGCCTACGAGCAGTACTTC	CANSYRDDRAYEQYF
TRBV5-6	TRBJ1-1	-	TRBD1	TGTGCCAGCAGCGACGGGACAGGGTCTCTTCCGAACACTGAAGCTTTCTTT	CASSDGTGSLPNTEAFF
TRBV27	TRBJ1-5	-	-	TGTGCCAGCAGGAACCAGGGATTACGGGATCAGCCCCAGCATTTT	CASRNQGLRDQPQHF
TRBV2	TRBJ1-5	-	-	TGTGCCAGCAGTGAAGCTGGCAGTAGCAATCAGCCCCAGCATTTT	CASSEAGSSNQPQHF
TRBV6-6	TRBJ2-7	-	-	TGTGCCAGCAGCCAATCCTACGAGCAGTACTTC	CASSQSYEQYF
TRBV15	TRBJ2-7	-	-	TGTGCCACAGGGGGGGGCGGGAGCGGCGAGCAGTACTTC	CATGGGGSGEQYF
TRBV7-9	TRBJ2-5	-	-	TGTGCTGGGGGCAGACAAACAGAGACCCAGTACTTC	CAGGRQTETQYF
TRBV6-4	TRBJ2-7	few	TRBD2	TGTGCCAGCAGTTTCGGGGGGGAGACCTACGAGCAGTACTTC	CASSFGGETYEQYF
TRBV7-2	TRBJ2-7	-	-	TGTGCCAGCAGCTTAGGGGCGACCTACGAGCAGTACTTC	CASSLGATYEQYF
TRBV2	TRBJ1-3	-	-	TGTGCCAGCAGGGGGCTTGGAACTGGAAACACCATATATTTT	CASRGLGTGNTIYF
TRBV19	TRBJ1-2	-	TRBD1	TGTGCCAGTGCAACCCCAGGGACAGGGGGCCTTAGGTATGGCTACACCTTC	CASATPGTGGLRYGYTF
TRBV10-2	TRBJ2-1	-	TRBD1	TGCGCCAGCGGGACAGCCTACAATGAGCAGTTCTTC	CASGTAYNEQFF
TRBV21-1	TRBJ1-4	-	-	TGTGCCAGCAGCAACGGAAAACTGTTTTTT	CASSNGKLFF
TRBV29-1	TRBJ2-2	-	TRBD2	TGCAGCGTTGACATAGCGGGGCATCCCGGGGAGCTGTTTTTT	CSVDIAGHPGELFF